The clone carrying this T cell receptor (beta chain) is judged medium-sized (0.01 to 0.1%). Its specificity is unknown. The data belong to a study of immune cell composition in non-small cell lung cancer. Overall study results and limits: Overall clonality, unlike maximal tumour-associated clone frequency, did not predict TIL reactivity. Smoking pack-years did not significantly correlate with tumour TCR-beta clonality.

Between the trimmed V and J ends, which lost 4 bases and 0 bases, there was a span of 19 bases. Germline V gene data show CDR1 as SQVTM and CDR2 as ANQGSEA. This CDR3 comprises 16 residues. Sequencing used immunoSEQ multiplex PCR; TCRdb keeps in-frame clones, though not all of them. The sample includes around 11,000 clones, about 60% seen only once; the top ten take about 20%. The sequence derives from a human donor with non-small cell lung cancer. Sequenced: lung tumor tissue. The chain joins TRBV29-1 to TRBJ2-7; weak D call: TRBD2 (7 bases). The CDR3, as DNA: TGCAGCGTTGTGCACGGAGGGGGGGGAAGCTCCTACGAGCAGTACTTC. It codes for CSVVHGGGGSSYEQYF.